The 3 T cell receptor beta chains given below trace back to one sample, sequenced in a study of beta chain features in type 1 diabetes. Sequencing targeted expressed TCRB transcripts, as all isolated RNA had been reverse transcribed. The repertoire was sequenced with immunoSEQ multiplex PCR; TCRdb's copy has only in-frame clones and lacks some. The repertoire has some 900,000 clones, under 20% of them found once; the top ten carry 0.02% to 0.03%. The sample was naive CD4+ T cells from blood. The receptors were gathered from a woman aged 18-30 years in good health.

The chain joins TRBV18 to TRBJ1-2; D gene unclear. The CDR3 is made up of 13 amino acids. Trimming took off 2 bases at V and 5 bases at J, with 9 bases between the two ends. Germline CDR1 reads KGHSH; CDR2 reads LQKENI. The CDR3, as DNA: TGTGCCAGCTCACCAGAGACCGGGTATGGCTACACCTTC. It is translated as CASSPETGYGYTF.

This clone has more than one count but fewer than ten. The chain recombines TRBV4-2 with TRBJ2-1; 7 positions match TRBD2. The CDR3 runs 15 residues. Germline V gene lookup returns CDR1 LGHNA and CDR2 YNFKEQ. The junction had 6 bases not matched to a gene; V was cut back by 4 bases and J by 3 bases. CDR3 nucleotides: TGTGCCAGCAGCCCGAGGACTAGTATCTACAATGAGCAGTTCTTC. Protein: CASSPRTSIYNEQFF.

This chain joins TRBV28 and TRBJ1-2; 11 bases match TRBD1. With V trimmed by 6 bases and J by 5 bases, 8 bases remained unmatched. The CDR3 runs 15 residues. Germline CDR1 and CDR2: MDHEN and SYDVKM. The CDR3, as DNA: TGTGCCAGCAGGAAAACCGGGACAGGGGGTTATGGCTACACCTTC. Amino acid sequence: CASRKTGTGGYGYTF.